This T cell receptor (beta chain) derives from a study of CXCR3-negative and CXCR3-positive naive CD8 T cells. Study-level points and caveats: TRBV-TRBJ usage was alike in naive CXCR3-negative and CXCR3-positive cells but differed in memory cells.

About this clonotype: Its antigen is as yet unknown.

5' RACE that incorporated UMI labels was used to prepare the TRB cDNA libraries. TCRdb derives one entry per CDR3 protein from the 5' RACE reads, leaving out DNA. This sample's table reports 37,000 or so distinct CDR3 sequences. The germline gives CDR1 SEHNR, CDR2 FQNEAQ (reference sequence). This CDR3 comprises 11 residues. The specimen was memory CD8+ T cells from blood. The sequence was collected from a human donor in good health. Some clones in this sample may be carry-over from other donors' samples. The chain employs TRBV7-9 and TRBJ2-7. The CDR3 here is CASSQIYEQYF.